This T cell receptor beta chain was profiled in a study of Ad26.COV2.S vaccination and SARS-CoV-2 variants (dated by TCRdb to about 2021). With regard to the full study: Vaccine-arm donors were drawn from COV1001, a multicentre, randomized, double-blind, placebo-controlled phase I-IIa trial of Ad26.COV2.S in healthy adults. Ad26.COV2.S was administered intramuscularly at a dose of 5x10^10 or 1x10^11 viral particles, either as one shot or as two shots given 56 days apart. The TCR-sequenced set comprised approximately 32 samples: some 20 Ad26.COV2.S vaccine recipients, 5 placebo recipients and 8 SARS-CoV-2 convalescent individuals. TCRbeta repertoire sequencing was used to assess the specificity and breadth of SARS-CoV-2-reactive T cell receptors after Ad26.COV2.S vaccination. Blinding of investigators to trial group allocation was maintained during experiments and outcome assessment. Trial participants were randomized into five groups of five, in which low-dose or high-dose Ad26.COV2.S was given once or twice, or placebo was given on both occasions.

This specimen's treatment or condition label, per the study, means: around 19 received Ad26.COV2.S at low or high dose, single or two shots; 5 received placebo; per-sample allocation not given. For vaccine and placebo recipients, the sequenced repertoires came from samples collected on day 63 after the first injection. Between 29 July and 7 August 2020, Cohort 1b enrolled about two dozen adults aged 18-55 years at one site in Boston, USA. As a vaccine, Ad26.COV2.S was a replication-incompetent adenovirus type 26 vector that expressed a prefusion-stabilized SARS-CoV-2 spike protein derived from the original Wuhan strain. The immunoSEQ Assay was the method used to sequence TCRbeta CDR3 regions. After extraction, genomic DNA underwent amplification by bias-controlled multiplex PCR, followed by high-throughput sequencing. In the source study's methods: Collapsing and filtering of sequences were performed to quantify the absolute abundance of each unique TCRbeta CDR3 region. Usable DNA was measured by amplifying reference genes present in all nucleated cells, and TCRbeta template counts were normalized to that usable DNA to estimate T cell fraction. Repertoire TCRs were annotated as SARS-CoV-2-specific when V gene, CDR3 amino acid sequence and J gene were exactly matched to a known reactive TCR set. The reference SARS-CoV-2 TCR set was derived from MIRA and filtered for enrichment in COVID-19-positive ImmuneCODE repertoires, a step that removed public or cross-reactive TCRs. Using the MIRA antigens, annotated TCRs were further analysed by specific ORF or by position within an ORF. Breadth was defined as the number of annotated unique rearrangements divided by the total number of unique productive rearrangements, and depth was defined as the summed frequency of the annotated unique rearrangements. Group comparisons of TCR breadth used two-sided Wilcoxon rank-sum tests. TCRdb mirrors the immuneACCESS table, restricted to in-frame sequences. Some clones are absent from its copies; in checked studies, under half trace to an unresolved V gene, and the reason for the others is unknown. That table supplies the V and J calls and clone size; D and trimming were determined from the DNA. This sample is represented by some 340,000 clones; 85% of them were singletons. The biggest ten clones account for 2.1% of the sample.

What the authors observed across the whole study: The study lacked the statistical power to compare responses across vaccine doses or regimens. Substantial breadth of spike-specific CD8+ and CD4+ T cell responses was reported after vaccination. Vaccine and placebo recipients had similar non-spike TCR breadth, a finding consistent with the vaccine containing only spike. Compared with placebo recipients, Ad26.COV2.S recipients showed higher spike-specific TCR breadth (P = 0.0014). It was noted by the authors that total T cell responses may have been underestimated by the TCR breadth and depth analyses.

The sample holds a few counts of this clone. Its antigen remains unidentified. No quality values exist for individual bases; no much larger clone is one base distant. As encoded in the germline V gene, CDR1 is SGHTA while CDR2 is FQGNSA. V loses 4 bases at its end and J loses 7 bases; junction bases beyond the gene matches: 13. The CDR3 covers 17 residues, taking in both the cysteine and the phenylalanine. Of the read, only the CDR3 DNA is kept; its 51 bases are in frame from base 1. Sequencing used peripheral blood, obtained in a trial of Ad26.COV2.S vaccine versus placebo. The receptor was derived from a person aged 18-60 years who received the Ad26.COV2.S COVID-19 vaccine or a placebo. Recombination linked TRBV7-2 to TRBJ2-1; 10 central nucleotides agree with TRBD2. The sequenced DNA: TGTGCCAGCAGCTGGGGAGGACTAGCGGTGACTCAAAATGAGCAGTTCTTC. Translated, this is CASSWGGLAVTQNEQFF.